This T cell receptor (beta chain) was recovered during a study of metastatic and nonmetastatic thyroid tumors. Study in general: Blood and tumor or nodule tissue repertoires from malignant and benign thyroid patients were compared. Study results and caveats: Benign nodules were reported to have significantly lower TCR beta diversity than malignant thyroid tumors, in blood and tumor.

There were no patients who had received any treatment before thyroid surgery. V was pared by 4 bases and J by 9 bases, with 13 bases of the junction left unmatched. Germline V gene lookup returns CDR1 SGHRS and CDR2 YFSETQ. CDR3 length equals 15 residues. This clone was recorded at least ten times. Antigen unknown. Per the original data handling: A classifier for distant metastasis in papillary thyroid cancer was constructed using CDR3 differences observed across clinicopathological groups. Using MiXCR, TCRdb reanalyzed the PCR reads. The V and J calls shown here were made by TCRdb, not taken from the authors' results. The sample lists some 93,000 clones, roughly 12% occurring once.

The sequenced sample was blood. This receptor was identified in a female donor with papillary thyroid cancer or a benign thyroid nodule (not recorded which). Some clones in this sample may be carry-over from other donors' samples. The V gene is TRBV5-1, the J gene TRBJ2-7; TRBD1 aligns across 10 bases. The CDR3 nucleotides read TGCGCCAGCAGCCCCCCCGGACAGGGGGACCCTCGGCAGTACTTC. Translation gives CASSPPGQGDPRQYF.